The 14 T cell receptor beta chains reported below all come from one sample, sequenced in a study of blood T cell repertoires in COVID-19. Repertoires were generated with immunoSEQ multiplex PCR, while TCRdb's copy carries only in-frame clones and drops some. The sample includes about 120,000 clones, approximately 71% of them seen just once. The sample consisted of peripheral blood. The receptors shown here come from a human donor in a cohort sampled during active COVID-19.

This clone was seen only a few times. The CDR3 region has the DNA TGTGCCAGCTGGGGGGACACCATATATTTT. Amino acid sequence: CASWGDTIYF. The V and J genes are TRBV6-5 and TRBJ1-3; a possible D gene is TRBD1 (5 bases). V lost 8 bases, J lost 8 bases, and 7 bases lay in between. Germline assignment: CDR1 MNHEY and CDR2 SVGAGI. This CDR3 region has 10 residues.

V is TRBV5-1 and J is TRBJ1-1, with D hard to call. The V and J ends lost 7 bases and 2 bases respectively, with 9 bases between them. The germline gives CDR1 SGHRS, CDR2 YFSETQ. The CDR3 spans 12 residues. CDR3 sequence: CASSHLNTEAFF. CDR3 sequence (DNA): TGCGCCAGCTCACACCTTAACACTGAAGCTTTCTTT.

The rearrangement uses TRBV6-1 and TRBJ2-7, with TRBD2 matching over 8 bases. This CDR3 is built from 16 residues. Losses at the gene ends were 2 bases for V and 3 bases for J; bases not matched to a gene: 9. Looked up from germline, CDR1 is MNHNS and CDR2 is SASEGT. CDR3 in amino acids: CASSERGAGVVYEQYF. In DNA form, the CDR3 reads TGTGCCAGCAGTGAAAGAGGAGCGGGAGTAGTCTACGAGCAGTACTTC.

This chain joins TRBV5-6 and TRBJ2-7; 15 positions match TRBD2. The CDR3 consists of 14 residues. CDR1 and CDR2 (germline): SGHDT, YYEEEE. The V gene end was trimmed by 5 bases and the J gene end by 9 bases; junction bases not matched to a gene: 6. The CDR3 is CASSGTSGRPGQYF. The CDR3 DNA reads TGTGCCAGCAGTGGGACTAGCGGGAGGCCGGGGCAGTACTTC.

This chain links TRBV4-2 with TRBJ2-7, with 9 bases matching TRBD2. The V gene's germline CDR1 is LGHNA and CDR2 YNFKEQ. The CDR3 runs 16 residues. The J segment lost 6 bases and the V segment lost 0 bases, leaving 9 bases of the junction unmatched. This CDR3 is CASSQDLAGGRSEQYF. In DNA form, the CDR3 reads TGTGCCAGCAGCCAAGATCTGGCGGGGGGGCGTAGCGAGCAGTACTTC.

In its sample, this clone was seen once. The rearrangement uses TRBV21-1 and TRBJ2-5; the table calls TRBD1, which could not be checked here. TRBV21-1 is a recognized pseudogene. This CDR3 is built from 14 residues. The CDR3 nucleotides are TGTGCCACCCAGTCAGGGGGCGCGTGGGAGACCCAGTACTTC. Amino acids: CATQSGGAWETQYF.

The chain links TRBV18 to TRBJ1-2, with D maybe TRBD1 (5 bases). CDR3 size: 17 residues. Germline values: CDR1 KGHSH, CDR2 LQKENI. The germline V and J ends were trimmed by 0 bases and 8 bases, with 22 bases remaining between them. The CDR3 DNA follows: TGTGCCAGCTCACCACCCGGGGGGTTAGGCGGATGGCTCGGCTACACCTTC. This gives the protein CASSPPGGLGGWLGYTF.

The rearrangement joins TRBV11-2 to TRBJ2-7, with 7 bases identical to TRBD2. The CDR3 totals 15 residues. Germline CDR1 reads SGHAT; CDR2 reads FQNNGV. J gave up 2 bases and V 4 bases, and 8 bases lay outside the gene matches. CDR3 protein: CASSWGGDGTYEQYF. CDR3 coding DNA: TGTGCCAGCAGCTGGGGGGGGGACGGTACCTACGAGCAGTACTTC. Full variable domain (remainder filled in from reference TRBV11-2 and TRBJ2-7): EAGVAQSPRYKIIEKRQSVAFWCNPISGHATLYWYQQILGQGPKLLIQFQNNGVVDDSQLPKDRFSAERLKGVDSTLKIQPAKLEDSAVYLCASSWGGDGTYEQYFGPGTRLTVT.

The chain couples TRBV4-2 to TRBJ2-7; 7 bases align to TRBD2. The germline V gene encodes CDR1 LGHNA and CDR2 YNFKEQ. The CDR3 sequence is 13 residues long. J gave up 2 bases and V 4 bases, and 2 bases lay outside the gene matches. The CDR3 coding sequence is TGTGCCAGCAGCCTTGGACTAGCCTACGAGCAGTACTTC. Its protein product is CASSLGLAYEQYF.

The rearrangement joins TRBV6-5 to TRBJ2-1, with TRBD2 identical over 9 bases. This CDR3 spans 15 amino acids. The V gene's germline CDR1 is MNHEY and CDR2 SVGAGI. After removal of 4 bases from V and 6 bases from J, the junction contained 7 bases not matched to a gene. CDR3 loop: CASSFSAGGFNEQFF. Written as DNA, the CDR3 is TGTGCCAGCAGTTTCTCGGCGGGAGGGTTCAATGAGCAGTTCTTC.

This clone is a singleton in its sample. V and J are TRBV5-1 and TRBJ1-3; TRBD1 matches at 9 bases. Trimming took 3 bases from V and 6 from J; bases not matched to a gene: 7. The CDR3 covers 15 residues. Germline V gene sequence: CDR1 SGHRS, CDR2 YFSETQ. CDR3 in amino acids: CASSSPDRGANTIYF. CDR3 bases: TGCGCCAGCAGCTCACCGGACAGGGGAGCAAACACCATATATTTT.

In regard to this clone: The sample carries other DNA sequences with the same CDR3. The V gene is TRBV27, the J gene TRBJ1-1, with no clear D. V dropped 0 bases and J dropped 4 bases, with 6 bases sitting between them. This CDR3 contains 13 residues. Germline V gene data show CDR1 as MNHEY and CDR2 as SMNVEV (reference sequence). The CDR3 protein is CASSLSGGTEAFF. CDR3 DNA sequence: TGTGCCAGCAGTTTATCTGGAGGCACTGAAGCTTTCTTT.

The chain links TRBV29-1 to TRBJ2-1; 7 bases map to TRBD1. The CDR3 is 13 amino acids. V lost 8 bases and J lost 8; bases outside the gene matches: 12. Germline loops: CDR1 SQVTM, CDR2 ANQGSEA. The CDR3 sequence: CSIIGTVDYEQFF. The CDR3 DNA sequence: TGCAGCATAATAGGGACAGTAGATTATGAGCAGTTCTTC.

This chain uses TRBV11-1 with TRBJ2-7; 10 nucleotides line up with TRBD1. Trimming at V came to 5 bases and at J to 2 bases, leaving 6 bases not matched to a gene. There are 15 residues in the CDR3. The germline V gene has CDR1 SGHAT and CDR2 FQDESV (reference sequence). CDR3 bases: TGTGCCAGCAGCCGAGGGACAGGGGCCCCCTACGAGCAGTACTTC. This codes for CASSRGTGAPYEQYF.